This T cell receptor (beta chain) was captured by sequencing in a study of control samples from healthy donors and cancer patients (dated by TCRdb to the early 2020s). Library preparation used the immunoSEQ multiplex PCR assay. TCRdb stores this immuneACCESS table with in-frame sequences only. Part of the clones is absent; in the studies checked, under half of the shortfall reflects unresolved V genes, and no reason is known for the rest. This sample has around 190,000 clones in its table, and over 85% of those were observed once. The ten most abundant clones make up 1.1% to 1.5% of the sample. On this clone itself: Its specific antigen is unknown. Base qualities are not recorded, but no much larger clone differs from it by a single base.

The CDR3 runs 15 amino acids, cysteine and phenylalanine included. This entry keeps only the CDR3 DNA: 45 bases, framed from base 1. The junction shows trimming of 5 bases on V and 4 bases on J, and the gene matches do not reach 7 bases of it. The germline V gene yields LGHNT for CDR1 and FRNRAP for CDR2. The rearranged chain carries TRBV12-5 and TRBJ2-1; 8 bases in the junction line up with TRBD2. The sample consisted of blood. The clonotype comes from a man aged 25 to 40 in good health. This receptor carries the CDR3 CASGDWTSYYNEQFF. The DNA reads TGTGCTAGTGGTGATTGGACTAGCTATTACAATGAGCAGTTCTTC.